This T cell receptor beta chain emerged from a study of blood T cell repertoires in COVID-19. Background on the study: Samples of COVID-19 (acute and convalescent) were obtained from the United States, Italy and Spain. T cells, B-cell-depleted T cells, or PBMCs provided the cDNA or gDNA that served as material.

In the study's own analysis: Reference gene primer amplification in the assay estimated nucleated cell counts. The method was immunoSEQ multiplex PCR; TCRdb's version includes in-frame clones alone and lacks a portion of them. V and J calls and clone size are copied from that table; D and trimming were computed from the DNA. The sample includes 130,000 or so clones, about four fifths of them seen just once. The germline V gene has CDR1 SGHRS and CDR2 YFSETQ. The CDR3 covers 15 residues. Trimming took off 4 bases at V and 0 bases at J, with 14 bases between the two ends. This clone was observed many times.

This rearrangement joins TRBV5-1 to TRBJ2-7; the D gene is possibly TRBD2 (5 bases). Source material: peripheral blood. The source of this sequence is a woman aged 55-69 years with active or convalescent COVID-19. This CDR3 reads CASSTNSASSYEQYF. CDR3 bases: TGCGCCAGCAGCACCAATAGCGCTAGCTCCTACGAGCAGTACTTC.